A selection of T cell receptor beta chains follows, all from one sample in a study of cytomegalovirus exposure and HLA in healthy donors. Assay used: immunoSEQ multiplex PCR; TCRdb lists only in-frame clones, some missing. The data hold about 120,000 clones, with about 80% observed a single time. Sequencing input: PBMCs. Receptors were obtained from a woman in her 40s in good health and CMV-seropositive. Both conserved end residues are part of each CDR3. A D gene is named only where the DNA matches it firmly. Some rows have no size entry. The others give once, few or many, or a class for an expanded clone.

DNA: TGCGCCAGCAGCCAAGACTCCCAGGGTCGGACCTACGAGCAGTACTTC
CDR3: CASSQDSQGRTYEQYF
J: TRBJ2-7
V: TRBV4-1
D: -
size: -

DNA: TGTGCCAGCAGCCCACGGACACCAAACACTGAAGCTTTCTTT
CDR3: CASSPRTPNTEAFF
J: TRBJ1-1
V: TRBV11-2
D: -
size: -

DNA: TGCGCCAGCAGCCAAGATCCGCTAGCGCCAGATACGCAGTATTTT
CDR3: CASSQDPLAPDTQYF
J: TRBJ2-3
V: TRBV4-1
D: -
size: few

DNA: TGTGCCAGCAGCTTAACAACACCCCCCGGGGAGACCCAGTACTTC
CDR3: CASSLTTPPGETQYF
J: TRBJ2-5
V: TRBV7-3
D: -
size: -

DNA: TGTGCCAGCAGCCGGACTAGCGGGAGAACAGAGACCCAGTACTTC
CDR3: CASSRTSGRTETQYF
J: TRBJ2-5
V: TRBV9
D: TRBD2
size: -

DNA: TGTGCCAGCAGTGGTGGTAGCGGGAGGGGGTCGGAGACCCAGTACTTC
CDR3: CASSGGSGRGSETQYF
J: TRBJ2-5
V: TRBV27
D: TRBD2
size: -

DNA: TGTGCCAGCTCAGCGTCGTCCGGACAGGATCTACGAGGACAGTACTTC
CDR3: CASSASSGQDLRGQYF
J: TRBJ2-7
V: TRBV18
D: TRBD1
size: -

DNA: TGTGCCAGCAGCACTGGGACTCGAGAGACCCAGTACTTC
CDR3: CASSTGTRETQYF
J: TRBJ2-5
V: TRBV7-8
D: -
size: few

DNA: TGCGCCAGCAGCCAAGGGAAGGGGTTTGAGACCCAGTACTTC
CDR3: CASSQGKGFETQYF
J: TRBJ2-5
V: TRBV4-1
D: -
size: few

DNA: TGTGCCAGCAGCGCTCCCTTATGGACACCGAACACTGAAGCTTTCTTT
CDR3: CASSAPLWTPNTEAFF
J: TRBJ1-1
V: TRBV13
D: -
size: few

DNA: TGTGCCAGCAGCTTAGGAACAACGGGGACTGAAGCTTTCTTT
CDR3: CASSLGTTGTEAFF
J: TRBJ1-1
V: TRBV11-2
D: -
size: -

DNA: TGTGCCAGCAGTCTTAGCGGGAGGGTACCCTACGAGCAGTACTTC
CDR3: CASSLSGRVPYEQYF
J: TRBJ2-7
V: TRBV2
D: TRBD2
size: -

DNA: TGTGCCAGCAGCTTGTCGACGGGGACTGGGGCCAACGTCCTGACTTTC
CDR3: CASSLSTGTGANVLTF
J: TRBJ2-6
V: TRBV5-4
D: -
size: few

DNA: TGTGCCAGCAGCTTATTTGGGACAGGGGGTTCAGATACGCAGTATTTT
CDR3: CASSLFGTGGSDTQYF
J: TRBJ2-3
V: TRBV5-4
D: TRBD1
size: -

DNA: TGCGCCAGCAGTCCTGGTGGGGGGACTGAAGCTTTCTTT
CDR3: CASSPGGGTEAFF
J: TRBJ1-1
V: TRBV5-1
D: -
size: -

DNA: TGTGCCAGCAGCTTGGCTTACGGACAGGGGGCCCCACAGCAGTTCTTC
CDR3: CASSLAYGQGAPQQFF
J: TRBJ2-1
V: TRBV5-8
D: TRBD1
size: -

DNA: TGCGCCAGCAGCCAAGATCGGGACAGGCTATATGGCTACACCTTC
CDR3: CASSQDRDRLYGYTF
J: TRBJ1-2
V: TRBV4-3
D: TRBD1
size: -

DNA: TGTGCCAGCAGACTCATACCGGTAGTAAACAATGAGCAGTTCTTC
CDR3: CASRLIPVVNNEQFF
J: TRBJ2-1
V: TRBV7-8
D: -
size: -

DNA: TGTGCCAGCAGCGTTAGTCGGAGGACAGATACGCAGTATTTT
CDR3: CASSVSRRTDTQYF
J: TRBJ2-3
V: TRBV9
D: -
size: few

DNA: TGTGCCAGCAGTGTTCGGGACAGGGGAGCCGATACGCAGTATTTT
CDR3: CASSVRDRGADTQYF
J: TRBJ2-3
V: TRBV27
D: TRBD1
size: -

DNA: TGTGCCAGCTCAACGACAGGACCTGAAGCTTTCTTT
CDR3: CASSTTGPEAFF
J: TRBJ1-1
V: TRBV18
D: -
size: -